A single sample gave rise to the 29 T cell receptor beta chains below, sequenced in a study of shared clonotypes between healthy human individuals. TCRdb's copy holds only in-frame clones and misses some; the assay was immunoSEQ multiplex PCR. The data show 550,000 to 750,000 clones, with nearly 97% seen just once and roughly 0.1% held by the top ten. CD8 cells classed as naive were CD45RO-negative and positively selected for CCR7, excluding terminally differentiated effector memory CD45RA+ cells. Sequenced: naive CD8+ T cells sorted from blood. All receptors derive from a woman aged 25 to 39 in good health.

J is TRBJ2-5 and V is TRBV10-3; D uncertain. With the DNA end fitting TRBJ2-7 better, the J assignment may be wrong. The CDR3 covers 13 residues. Germline values: CDR1 ENHRY, CDR2 SYGVKD. This chain's CDR3 is CAISVSEFYEQYF. The CDR3 nucleotides are TGTGCCATCAGTGTCTCGGAGTTCTACGAGCAGTACTTC.

The chain couples TRBV11-2 to TRBJ2-3; D uncertain. The CDR3 covers 13 residues. V lost 6 bases and J lost 4, with 11 bases in between. Germline lookup yields CDR1 SGHAT and CDR2 FQNNGV. CDR3 residues: CASRGHGADTQYF. CDR3 nucleotide sequence: TGTGCCAGCAGGGGTCACGGTGCAGATACGCAGTATTTT.

The rearrangement joins TRBV20-1 to TRBJ2-3; unclear D gene. The CDR3 covers 11 residues. Per the germline V gene, CDR1 is DFQATT and CDR2 is SNEGSKA (reference sequence). Here the CDR3 DNA reads TGCAAAGCTACGAGTGAGGATACGCAGTATTTT. It translates to CKATSEDTQYF.

This rearrangement joins TRBV5-6 to TRBJ2-3, with 8 bases matching TRBD2. Germline trimming cut 0 bases from V and 4 bases from J; bases unmatched to any gene: 4. CDR1 SGHDT and CDR2 YYEEEE come from the germline V gene. The CDR3 is 15 residues long. CDR3 amino acids: CASSLVTSGADTQYF. In DNA form, the CDR3 reads TGTGCCAGCAGCTTGGTTACTAGCGGAGCAGATACGCAGTATTTT.

CDR3 sequence (DNA): TGTGCCAGCAGCTTAGAGACCGGCTACGAGCAGTACTTC. It yields the protein CASSLETGYEQYF. V usage is TRBV11-2 and J usage is TRBJ2-7; no reliable D call. The CDR3 length is 13 residues. The V gene's germline CDR1 is SGHAT and CDR2 FQNNGV. Trimming removed 0 bases at V and 3 bases at J, with 6 bases between.

The DNA for the CDR3 is TGTGCCAGCAGTTTATCCGGGACAGCGAACAATGAGCAGTTCTTC. It encodes CASSLSGTANNEQFF. This chain links TRBV27 with TRBJ2-1; TRBD1 aligns across 7 bases. V was clipped by 0 bases and J by 5 bases; unmatched bases: 4. Looked up from germline, CDR1 is MNHEY and CDR2 is SMNVEV (reference sequence). The CDR3 length is 15 residues.

The V and J genes are TRBV5-3 and TRBJ2-7; D possibly corresponds to TRBD2 (6 bases). TRBV5-3 qualifies as an ORF whose function is uncertain. V lost 0 bases to trimming and J lost 3 bases, with 19 bases between them. The CDR3 sequence is 17 residues long. CDR3 DNA: TGTGCCAGAAGCTTGGCCTTAATGGAGGGGATGGGCTACGAGCAGTACTTC. Translation: CARSLALMEGMGYEQYF.

This chain links TRBV10-3 with TRBJ2-1; TRBD2 aligns across 13 bases. CDR3 size: 14 residues. Unmatched junction bases numbered 2, after V lost 7 bases and J lost 5 bases. Germline V lookup: CDR1 ENHRY, CDR2 SYGVKD. This chain's CDR3 is CAIKGTSGNNEQFF. In DNA, the CDR3 is TGTGCCATCAAAGGGACTAGCGGGAACAATGAGCAGTTCTTC.

In its sample, this clone was seen once. The chain combines TRBV6-1 with TRBJ2-7, with TRBD2 matching 8 bases. CDR1 and CDR2 (germline): MNHNS, SASEGT. Trimming at V came to 8 bases and at J to 0 bases, leaving 6 bases not matched to a gene. The CDR3 is made up of 14 amino acids. DNA for the CDR3: TGTGCCAGCGGTATAGCGGGGAGCTCCTACGAGCAGTACTTC. The encoded protein is CASGIAGSSYEQYF.

This clone has just one count. J is TRBJ2-5 and V is TRBV5-6; D is ambiguous. Near its end, the DNA agrees better with TRBJ2-7, so the J call may be wrong. Looked up from germline, CDR1 is SGHDT and CDR2 is YYEEEE. CDR3 length: 12 residues. CDR3 loop: CASSSVSGEQYF. The DNA of the CDR3 is TGTGCCAGCAGCTCCGTTAGTGGCGAGCAGTACTTC.

V is TRBV7-9 and J is TRBJ1-2; D possibly corresponds to TRBD1 (6 bases). The CDR3 has 15 amino acids. V shed 1 base and J shed 8 bases, with 17 bases lying between them. Germline CDR1 reads SEHNR; CDR2 reads FQNEAQ (reference sequence). For the CDR3, the DNA is TGTGCCAGCAGCTTAGGGCAAGGGGACAAGAGGGGCTACACCTTC. This sequence encodes CASSLGQGDKRGYTF.

This clone was recorded once. The chain employs TRBV19 and TRBJ2-7; 8 nucleotides match TRBD1. The CDR3 spans 14 residues. CDR1 is LNHDA and CDR2 is SQIVND in the germline V gene (reference sequence). The V segment lost 4 bases and the J segment 3 bases; nucleotides outside the gene matches: 5. CDR3 sequence reads: CASSTGTGYYEQYF. The CDR3 DNA is TGTGCCAGTAGTACCGGGACAGGTTACTACGAGCAGTACTTC.

The chain employs TRBV12-5 and TRBJ2-2; TRBD1 matches 7 bases. The CDR3 has 17 residues. Germline V gene data show CDR1 as LGHNT and CDR2 as FRNRAP. Losses at the gene ends were 1 base for V and 0 bases for J; bases not matched to a gene: 5. For the CDR3, the DNA is TGTGCTAGTGGTTTGGCCCGGACAGGCGCGAACACCGGGGAGCTGTTTTTT. Amino acid sequence: CASGLARTGANTGELFF.

This clone was observed a single time. This chain uses TRBV13 with TRBJ2-7; 9 bases match TRBD2. Germline CDR1 PRHDT, CDR2 FYEKMQ (reference sequence). J lost 0 bases, V lost 1 base, and 13 bases had no gene match. The CDR3 totals 19 residues. CDR3 amino acids: CASSLEVAGGPFGSYEQYF. The CDR3 DNA reads TGTGCCAGCAGCTTAGAGGTTGCGGGAGGGCCCTTTGGCTCCTACGAGCAGTACTTC.

This chain connects TRBV2 to TRBJ1-1; 7 bases line up with TRBD1. Trimming removed 6 bases from V and 6 bases from J; junction bases left unmatched: 4. The CDR3 is made up of 12 amino acids. Per germline, CDR1 SNHLY and CDR2 FYNNEI. The CDR3 loop reads CASSYRGSEAFF. The CDR3 coding sequence is TGTGCCAGCAGCTACAGGGGATCTGAAGCTTTCTTT.

The CDR3 bases are TGCAGCGTTGAAGTTTTGGGGGAGGGCCTCAAGCAGTACTTC. Protein: CSVEVLGEGLKQYF. J is TRBJ2-7 and V is TRBV29-1; 7 bases map to TRBD2. Germline CDR1 and CDR2: SQVTM and ANQGSEA. CDR3 length: 14 residues. V lost 1 base to trimming and J lost 8 bases; unmatched junction nucleotides: 11.

V and J are TRBV7-9 and TRBJ2-1, with D unresolved. CDR3 length equals 11 residues. CDR1 SEHNR and CDR2 FQNEAQ come from the germline V gene (reference sequence). The V and J ends lost 4 bases and 9 bases respectively, with 7 bases between them. CDR3 sequence (DNA): TGTGCCAGCAGCTCCCCAAGTGAGCAGTTCTTC. Translated, it gives CASSSPSEQFF.

A word on this clone: Distinct nucleotide sequences in the sample also encode this CDR3. The rearrangement joins TRBV7-9 to TRBJ2-1; D ambiguous. Trimming pared 3 bases from V and 5 bases from J, leaving 5 bases between. CDR1 and CDR2 from the germline V gene are SEHNR and FQNEAQ (reference sequence). This CDR3 region has 12 residues. CDR3 protein: CASSLADNEQFF. DNA for the CDR3: TGTGCCAGCAGCTTGGCGGACAATGAGCAGTTCTTC.

The CDR3 loop is CASGAGARQFF. The DNA for the CDR3 is TGTGCCAGTGGGGCGGGGGCCCGGCAGTTCTTC. The rearrangement links TRBV27 to TRBJ2-1; TRBD2 might be the D (7 bases). The V and J ends lost 9 bases and 12 bases respectively, with 15 bases between them. The CDR3 totals 11 residues. Germline-derived CDR1 and CDR2 are MNHEY and SMNVEV (reference sequence).

The chain carries TRBV6-5 and TRBJ1-4; D is uncertain. The CDR3 covers 15 residues. V dropped 3 bases and J dropped 0 bases, with 8 bases sitting between them. CDR1 MNHEY and CDR2 SVGAGI come from the germline V gene. The CDR3 DNA sequence: TGTGCCAGCAGTTATACGCAGGCAACTAATGAAAAACTGTTTTTT. Translating gives CASSYTQATNEKLFF.

The J gene is TRBJ1-2, the V gene TRBV7-8; a weak D match, TRBD1 (5 bases). The germline V gene encodes CDR1 SGHVS and CDR2 FQNEAQ. CDR3 length: 14 residues. Trimming cost V 2 bases and J 0 bases, with 7 bases left between them. The CDR3 protein is CASSLQGTNYGYTF. CDR3 nucleotides: TGTGCCAGCAGCTTACAGGGCACTAACTATGGCTACACCTTC.

V usage is TRBV7-3 and J usage is TRBJ2-2, with TRBD2 matching 9 bases. Trimming took 1 base from V and 7 from J; bases not matched to a gene: 4. There are 15 residues in the CDR3. Germline V CDR1 and CDR2: SGHTA, FQGTGA. The CDR3 DNA reads as TGTGCCAGCAGCTTAAGCGGGAGGGCTGACGGGGAGCTGTTTTTT. Amino acid sequence: CASSLSGRADGELFF.

In regard to this clone: The sample holds other DNA sequences that translate to the same CDR3. This chain joins TRBV10-1 and TRBJ1-1, with 7 positions matching TRBD1. The V gene's germline CDR1 is WNHNN and CDR2 SYGVQD (reference sequence). This CDR3 comprises 13 residues. V shed 3 bases and J 4 bases; nucleotides not matched to a gene: 2. This CDR3 is CASSESGGTEAFF. CDR3 DNA: TGCGCCAGCAGTGAATCAGGGGGCACTGAAGCTTTCTTT.

The rearrangement uses TRBV15 and TRBJ2-7, with D possibly being TRBD2 (7 bases). CDR1 is LNHNV and CDR2 is YYDKDF in the germline V gene (reference sequence). The CDR3 is 17 residues long. Trimming stripped 4 bases from V and 0 bases from J, with 19 bases between. In DNA form, the CDR3 reads TGTGCCACCAGCATTCCGCGGGGGCAGGGATACTCCTACGAGCAGTACTTC. It is translated as CATSIPRGQGYSYEQYF. The whole variable domain, remainder taken from reference TRBV15 and TRBJ2-7, is DAMVIQNPRYQVTQFGKPVTLSCSQTLNHNVMYWYQQKSSQAPKLLFHYYDKDFNNEADTPDNFQSRRPNTSFCFLDIRSPGLGDTAMYLCATSIPRGQGYSYEQYFGPGTRLTVT.

The chain is built from TRBV5-5 and TRBJ1-1, with 7 positions matching TRBD1. Germline V gene sequence: CDR1 SGHKS, CDR2 YYEKEE (reference sequence). V was clipped by 5 bases and J by 7 bases; unmatched bases: 5. The CDR3 loop spans 12 amino acids. This CDR3 reads CASSPGDSEAFF. DNA of the CDR3: TGTGCCAGCAGTCCCGGGGACAGTGAAGCTTTCTTT.

This chain connects TRBV13 to TRBJ1-5; weak D call: TRBD1 (6 bases). Trimming left V 7 bases short and J 1 base short, with 11 bases between. The CDR3 has 14 residues. CDR1 and CDR2 from the germline V gene are PRHDT and FYEKMQ (reference sequence). The DNA of the CDR3 is TGTGCCAGCACCCTAGGGGGGAGCAATCAGCCCCAGCATTTT. Its protein is CASTLGGSNQPQHF.

V is TRBV4-1 and J is TRBJ1-2; D might be TRBD1 (6 bases). The CDR3 is 11 residues long. Germline lookup yields CDR1 MGHRA and CDR2 YSYEKL. The V and J ends lost 4 bases and 14 bases respectively, with 14 bases between them. The CDR3 DNA is TGCGCCAGCAGCCGGGGGGCGGAGGGTACCTTC. Encoded protein: CASSRGAEGTF.

The chain recombines TRBV10-3 with TRBJ2-3, with 11 bases aligning to TRBD2. The V gene's germline CDR1 is ENHRY and CDR2 SYGVKD. Unmatched junction bases numbered 11, after V lost 3 bases and J lost 0 bases. The CDR3 runs 19 residues. The CDR3 bases are TGTGCCATCAGTGACCCGTGGACTAGCGGGTCCTCGAGCACAGATACGCAGTATTTT. Residues: CAISDPWTSGSSSTDTQYF.

The chain carries TRBV7-9 and TRBJ2-5; maybe TRBD2 (6 bases). The V gene lost 7 bases and the J gene lost 0 bases, with 9 bases spanning the gap. CDR3 length: 13 amino acids. Looked up from germline, CDR1 is SEHNR and CDR2 is FQNEAQ (reference sequence). The CDR3 DNA sequence: TGTGCCAGCACCGGGGACTACCAAGAGACCCAGTACTTC. It yields the protein CASTGDYQETQYF. Complete variable domain (other parts from reference TRBV7-9 and TRBJ2-5): DTGVSQNPRHKITKRGQNVTFRCDPISEHNRLYWYRQTLGQGPEFLTYFQNEAQLEKSRLLSDRFSAERPKGSFSTLEIQRTEQGDSAMYLCASTGDYQETQYFGPGTRLLVL.